This T cell receptor (beta chain) derives from a study of tumor-infiltrating lymphocytes in primary liver carcinoma. In addition to blood RNA drawn from unsorted whole blood, germline DNA was extracted. With a constant-region primer, TCR beta cDNA was made from 400 to 550 ng of total RNA. Generation of the TCR beta libraries relied on three nested multiplex PCR rounds using slightly modified ARM-PCR. With TRBV1-TRBV30 forward primers and a C-beta reverse primer, the first two PCR rounds were run for approximately 9 cycles each. TCRdb passed the multiplex PCR reads through MiXCR, listing each CDR3 protein once. The sample holds around 330,000 distinct CDR3 sequences, more than 55% seen once. Trimming took off 7 bases at V and 8 bases at J, with 9 bases between the two ends. Germline V gene lookup returns CDR1 MNHEY and CDR2 SVGAGI. The CDR3 spans 12 residues.

Sequenced material: peripheral blood. This sequence originates from a woman aged 30 to 39 with primary liver carcinoma and hepatitis B virus infection. The rearrangement joins TRBV6-5 to TRBJ1-6, with unresolved D. The CDR3 loop reads CASKMDDSPLHF. CDR3 DNA: TGTGCCAGCAAAATGGATGATTCACCCCTCCACTTT.